This TCR beta chain was captured in a study of identical twins. Study-level results: The models gave estimates that fell short of the out-of-frame TCR alpha sharing seen in monozygotic twins.

The authors used template switching to add a universal primer site and gave cDNA unique molecular identifiers. Using its own MiXCR run on the 5' RACE reads, TCRdb lists one record per CDR3 protein. The table shows about 890,000 distinct CDR3 sequences, with more than 9% occurring only once. A word on this clonotype: As yet, its antigen is unknown.

These data were also reused for a study on yellow fever vaccine responses in identical twins.

The TCR originated in a woman between 18 and 29 years old in good health. Material for sequencing was PBMCs.

In DNA form, the CDR3 reads TGCGCCAGCAGTACTAGCCTAAAAAACATTCAGTACTTC. This sequence encodes CASSTSLKNIQYF. The genes are TRBV5-1 and TRBJ2-4; D perhaps matches TRBD2 (6 bases). Germline V gene sequence: CDR1 SGHRS, CDR2 YFSETQ. V dropped 5 bases and J dropped 4 bases, with 10 bases sitting between them. There are 13 residues in the CDR3.